A few counts support the clone carrying this T cell receptor (beta chain). These data come from a study of blood T cell repertoires in COVID-19. The overall study: PBMCs, B-cell-depleted T cells, or T cells provided the cDNA or gDNA that made up the material.

CDR3 size: 14 residues. Germline CDR1 is MDHEN and CDR2 is SYDVKM. V lost 8 bases to trimming and J lost 2 bases; unmatched junction nucleotides: 6. Those who participated ranged in age from roughly 18 to 90 years and resided in approximately 23 US areas. The study assigned cohorts using participant-reported clinical history. The authors' processing: Estimated nucleated cell counts came from reference gene primer amplification. The protocol was immunoSEQ multiplex PCR, while the TCRdb copy is restricted to in-frame clones and leaves out a portion. V, J and clone size were drawn from that table, and D and trimming were deduced from the DNA. Of approximately 250,000 clones listed, around 93% were seen once; the top ten hold 2.8%.

The J gene is TRBJ2-7, the V gene TRBV28; TRBD1 matches at 10 bases. This TCR was recovered from a man in his forties who had been exposed to COVID-19. Sequences were obtained from PBMCs or T cells enriched from blood (not recorded which). The DNA of the CDR3 is TGTGCCAGCTCCGGGACAGGGGACACCTACGAGCAGTACTTC. Its protein product is CASSGTGDTYEQYF.